Below, 9 T cell receptor beta chains from the same sample are listed, as sequenced in a study of blood T cell repertoires in COVID-19. Using immunoSEQ multiplex PCR, the repertoire was profiled, and TCRdb retains in-frame clones only, with some absent. The data hold around 270,000 clones, with about four fifths observed a single time. The sequenced sample consisted of peripheral blood. Receptor source: a person aged 65 to 85 with COVID-19, enrolled during active disease.

V and J are TRBV4-2 and TRBJ1-1; weak D call: TRBD1 (6 bases). The CDR3 spans 21 residues. Trimming left V 3 bases short and J 1 base short, with 30 bases between. CDR1 LGHNA and CDR2 YNFKEQ come from the germline V gene. The CDR3 sequence is CASSQETGTRVLRDQNTEAFF. CDR3 in DNA: TGTGCCAGCAGCCAGGAGACCGGGACAAGGGTTTTAAGGGATCAGAACACTGAAGCTTTCTTT.

This chain connects TRBV3-1 (or the pseudogene TRBV3-2) to TRBJ2-1; 8 bases fit TRBD2. Germline CDR1 is LGHDT and CDR2 is YNNKEL (reference sequence). The CDR3 runs 15 residues. The V segment lost 1 base and the J segment 3 bases; nucleotides outside the gene matches: 2. For the CDR3, the DNA is TGTGCCAGCAGCCAAGTACGGGGGGGCTACAATGAGCAGTTCTTC. This translates into CASSQVRGGYNEQFF.

The CDR3 bases are TGTGCCAGCAGCTTGGGACAGTACAACGAGCAGTACTTC. It is translated as CASSLGQYNEQYF. This rearrangement joins TRBV11-3 to TRBJ2-7; 7 bases fit TRBD1. V shed 3 bases, J shed 5 bases, and the junction held 4 bases outside the gene matches. The CDR3 sequence is 13 residues long. Germline V CDR1 and CDR2: SGHNT, YENEEA.

The rearrangement joins TRBV6-2 or TRBV6-3 to TRBJ1-4; 11 nucleotides align to TRBD1. The CDR3 spans 17 residues. V was pared by 6 bases and J by 7 bases, with 13 bases of the junction left unmatched. Germline loops: CDR1 MNHEY, CDR2 SVGEGT. The CDR3 DNA follows: TGTGCCAGCAGCCGAAGGACAGGGGGCCGTTCGGTTGAAAAACTGTTTTTT. Translation gives CASSRRTGGRSVEKLFF.

V usage is TRBV5-6 and J usage is TRBJ1-1; no clear D. From germline, CDR1 is SGHDT and CDR2 YYEEEE. This CDR3 comprises 15 residues. Trimming removed 1 base at V and 0 bases at J, with 10 bases between. The CDR3 DNA follows: TGTGCCAGCAGCTTGCGAGTAATTCTGAACACTGAAGCTTTCTTT. This codes for CASSLRVILNTEAFF.

This sequence joins TRBV6-2 or TRBV6-3 and TRBJ2-7; no clear D gene. This CDR3 comprises 11 residues. Germline CDR1 and CDR2: MNHEY and SVGEGT. Deletions cut 2 bases from V and 5 bases from J, with 4 bases between. The CDR3 reads CASSYGHEQYF. Here the CDR3 DNA reads TGTGCCAGCAGTTACGGCCACGAGCAGTACTTC.

The CDR3 coding sequence is TGTGCCAGCAGTTTAGGATTGCAGGGAACTGGAAACACCATATATTTT. Translated: CASSLGLQGTGNTIYF. The genes are TRBV28 and TRBJ1-3, with D possibly being TRBD1 (5 bases). CDR1 and CDR2 from the germline V gene are MDHEN and SYDVKM. This CDR3 contains 16 residues. Between the trimmed V and J ends, which lost 2 bases and 2 bases, there was a span of 13 bases.

The V gene is TRBV28, the J gene TRBJ1-1; D gene unclear. The germline CDR1 and CDR2 sequences are MDHEN and SYDVKM. The CDR3 totals 14 residues. V was trimmed by 6 bases and J by 6 bases, leaving 17 bases between them. DNA of the CDR3: TGTGCCAGCAGACGACCGGGGTTAGGCGCTGAAGCTTTCTTT. The encoded protein is CASRRPGLGAEAFF.

The gene calls are TRBV6-4 and TRBJ2-3; 7 bases are shared with TRBD2. The junction had 7 bases not matched to a gene; V was cut back by 4 bases and J by 3 bases. Germline V gives CDR1 MRHNA, CDR2 SNTAGT. The length of the CDR3 is 15 residues. The CDR3 DNA reads as TGTGCCAGCAGTGCCGGACTAGGAGGGACAGATACGCAGTATTTT. Amino acids: CASSAGLGGTDTQYF.